This TCR beta chain was retrieved from a study of vaccination effects on CD4 cells after COVID-19. Broader study findings: Of the vaccine-induced clones from healthy vaccinees, merely 1 of 255 recognized common cold coronaviruses as well. Clones from infection and from vaccination both contracted markedly late after vaccination.

This clone was seen only a few times. Its antigen is undetermined. Before any sequencing was done, the ViraFEST assay used viral peptide pools to expand antigen-specific CD4+ T cells. It was after approximately 11 days of culture that CD4+ T cells were isolated. Testing of the vaccine recipients showed negative nucleocapsid antibodies and no prior SARS-CoV-2 infection. On days 3 and 7, fresh IL-2 medium replaced half the medium. The V gene lost 0 bases and the J gene lost 4 bases, with 3 bases spanning the gap. The CDR3 runs 11 residues. Germline CDR1 GTSNPN, CDR2 SVGIG (reference sequence). Sequencing was performed with immunoSEQ multiplex PCR; in TCRdb, only in-frame clones are kept and a portion is missing. The data contain about 73,000 clones, roughly 74% of them seen just once; the ten biggest clones take up 2.5% to 3%.

The receptor comes from a human donor who received a COVID-19 vaccine. The J gene is TRBJ1-2, the V gene TRBV30; D remains ambiguous. The sequencing used CD4+ T cells from PBMCs cultured with HCoV-NL63 spike peptides, collected before COVID-19 vaccination. The CDR3 protein is CAWSVTYGYTF. CDR3 sequence (DNA): TGTGCCTGGAGTGTCACCTATGGCTACACCTTC.